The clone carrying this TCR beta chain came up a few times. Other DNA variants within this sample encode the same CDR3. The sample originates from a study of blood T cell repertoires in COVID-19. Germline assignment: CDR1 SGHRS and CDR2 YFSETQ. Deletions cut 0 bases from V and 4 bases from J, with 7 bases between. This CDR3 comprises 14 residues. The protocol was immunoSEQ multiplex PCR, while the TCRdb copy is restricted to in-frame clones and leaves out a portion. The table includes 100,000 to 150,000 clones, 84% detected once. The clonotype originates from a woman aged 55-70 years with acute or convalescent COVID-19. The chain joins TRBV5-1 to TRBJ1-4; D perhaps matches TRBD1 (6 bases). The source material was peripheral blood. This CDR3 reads CASSLGRGNEKLFF. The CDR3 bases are TGCGCCAGCAGCTTGGGCAGGGGTAATGAAAAACTGTTTTTT.